The sequence of this T cell receptor beta chain was determined in a study of PD-1 and CTLA-4 blockade in melanoma. CDR1 is MDHEN, CDR2 SYDVKM, per germline. Deletions cut 8 bases from V and 2 bases from J, with 10 bases between. The CDR3 sequence is 14 residues long. Repertoires were generated with immunoSEQ multiplex PCR, while TCRdb's copy carries only in-frame clones and drops some. The sample lists tens of thousands of clones, 88% occurring once. The input for sequencing was CD8+ T cells from peripheral blood, taken from a patient given anti-PD-1 treatment. This chain uses TRBV28 with TRBJ1-6; D may be TRBD1 (5 bases). The origin of this receptor is a human donor with melanoma. CDR3 DNA: TGTGCCAGCCTGAGACAGACCTATAATTCACCCCTCCACTTT. Translation: CASLRQTYNSPLHF.